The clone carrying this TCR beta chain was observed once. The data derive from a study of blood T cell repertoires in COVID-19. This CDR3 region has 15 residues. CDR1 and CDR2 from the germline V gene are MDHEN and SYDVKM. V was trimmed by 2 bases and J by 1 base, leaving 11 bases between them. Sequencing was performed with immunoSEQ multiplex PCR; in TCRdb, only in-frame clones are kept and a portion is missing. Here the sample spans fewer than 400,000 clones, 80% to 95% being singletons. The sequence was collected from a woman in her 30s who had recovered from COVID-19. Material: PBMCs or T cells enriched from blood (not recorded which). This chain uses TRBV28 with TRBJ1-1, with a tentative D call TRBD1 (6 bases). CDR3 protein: CASSLIGGRNTEAFF. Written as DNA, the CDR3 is TGTGCCAGCAGTTTAATAGGGGGTCGGAACACTGAAGCTTTCTTT.